This TCR beta chain was identified in a study of CD8 T cells in Susac syndrome. Study-level information: There were Susac syndrome patients who were therapy-naive at blood draw, others on corticosteroids, and others on intravenous immunoglobulin alone. Overall study findings and caveats: The CD4+ T cell repertoires that were profiled in Susac syndrome showed no clonal expansion.

Concerning this clonotype: Its antigen remains unidentified.

Random-hexamer reverse transcription was applied to roughly 0.5 to 1 ug RNA. It was immunoSEQ multiplex PCR that amplified TCR beta CDR3 across 54 Vbeta and 13 Jbeta. TCRdb called the immunoSEQ multiplex PCR reads again in MiXCR, with one record for every CDR3 protein. The repertoire holds about 180,000 distinct CDR3 sequences, roughly 94% seen once, with around 0.11% in the top ten. Sequencing of TCR beta covered CD8+ and CD4+ T cells obtained from blood. This CDR3 has 13 residues. V was shortened by 0 bases and J by 4 bases, with 8 bases between the two germline ends. Germline loops: CDR1 SGHRS, CDR2 YFSETQ.

The sample consisted of CD4+ T cells from PBMCs. The J gene is TRBJ2-7, the V gene TRBV5-1; D possibly corresponds to TRBD1 (5 bases). The TCR was taken from a human donor with Susac syndrome. CDR3 in DNA: TGCGCCAGCAGCTTGGAGGGGTTATACGAGCAGTACTTC. Protein sequence: CASSLEGLYEQYF.